This TCR beta chain is drawn from a study of high-grade serous ovarian cancer treatment subgroups. Study outcomes and limitations: Different patients shared almost no repertoire; same-patient tumors shared about 0.11 to 0.85.

Tumor samples were taken before definitive surgery or chemotherapy. Germline V CDR1 and CDR2: LNHDA, SQIVND (reference sequence). The length of the CDR3 is 17 residues. Trimming took 1 base from V and 2 from J, leaving 17 bases between them. As regards this clone: The antigen remains unidentified.

Produced via immunoSEQ multiplex PCR; TCRdb's table is partial and in-frame only. The repertoire has over a thousand clones, around four fifths of them found once; the top ten carry approximately 6.8%. The rearrangement uses TRBV19 and TRBJ2-5; a weak D match, TRBD1 (6 bases). Sequencing was done on a sample of tumor tissue. The TCR was taken from a human donor with high-grade serous ovarian cancer. CDR3 sequence (DNA): TGTGCCAGTAGTATAGCCGGCCCCTCACAGGGACAAGAGACCCAGTACTTC. This encodes CASSIAGPSQGQETQYF. The variable domain in full, with the rest retrieved from reference TRBV19 and TRBJ2-5, is DGGITQSPKYLFRKEGQNVTLSCEQNLNHDAMYWYRQDPGQGLRLIYYSQIVNDFQKGDIAEGYSVSREKKESFPLTVTSAQKNPTAFYLCASSIAGPSQGQETQYFGPGTRLLVL.